This TCR beta chain was sequenced in a study of control samples from healthy donors and cancer patients. Assay used: immunoSEQ multiplex PCR; TCRdb lists only in-frame clones, some missing. The sample shows fewer than 95,000 clones, 91% of them seen only once. Material: blood. This TCR derives from a man under 40 in good health.

The CDR3 nucleotides read TGTGCCAGTAGTCCCCAAAGGGCTAGCAATCAGCCCCAGCATTTT. It translates to CASSPQRASNQPQHF. The rearrangement links TRBV19 to TRBJ1-5, with D hard to call. Between the trimmed V and J ends, which lost 5 bases and 0 bases, there was a span of 11 bases. Germline V lookup: CDR1 LNHDA, CDR2 SQIVND (reference sequence). The CDR3 consists of 15 residues.